One and the same sample provided the 8 T cell receptor beta chains below, sequenced in a study of human T cells and chemical hapten exposure. Via MiXCR, TCRdb re-called the RACE reads, giving one row per CDR3 protein. The repertoire holds about 380,000 distinct CDR3 sequences, approximately 5.1% seen once, with 2% to 3% in the top ten. Documented time point: pre-sensitization, week 0. Treatment in this sample: therapeutic diphenylcyclopropenone sensitization with weekly scalp DPC. Material: whole blood, obtained in connection with sensitization to the hapten diphenylcyclopropenone (DPC). These receptors came from a woman in her 50s with alopecia areata. Some clones in this sample may be carry-over from other donors' samples.

This clonotype was seen many times. This rearrangement joins TRBV18 to TRBJ2-3, with D possibly TRBD2 on 5 matching bases. The CDR3 runs 13 residues. Germline lookup yields CDR1 KGHSH and CDR2 LQKENI. Between the trimmed V and J ends, which lost 3 bases and 4 bases, there was a span of 8 bases. The CDR3 protein is CASSPEGPDTQYF. The CDR3 coding sequence is TGTGCCAGCTCACCCGAGGGTCCAGATACGCAGTATTTT.

This clonotype appeared a few times. J is TRBJ1-1 and V is TRBV3-1; TRBD1 aligns across 7 bases. Germline CDR1 is LGHDT and CDR2 is YNNKEL (reference sequence). The trim removed 4 bases at V and 6 bases at J, leaving 11 bases unmatched. This CDR3 comprises 15 residues. CDR3 loop: CASSRPDDRVPEAFF. For the CDR3, the DNA is TGTGCCAGCAGCCGACCGGACGACAGGGTCCCTGAAGCTTTCTTT.

The gene calls are TRBV5-1 and TRBJ2-3, with 11 nucleotides matching TRBD2. The CDR3 sequence is 18 residues long. The junction had 16 bases not matched to a gene; V was cut back by 5 bases and J by 5 bases. The germline V gene encodes CDR1 SGHRS and CDR2 YFSETQ. CDR3 sequence: CASRLEGLLAGVGDTQYF. As DNA, the CDR3 is TGCGCCAGCAGACTCGAGGGGCTACTAGCGGGAGTAGGAGATACGCAGTATTTT.

V usage is TRBV12-3 or TRBV12-4 and J usage is TRBJ2-7, with D possibly matching TRBD2 (6 bases). The V gene lost 6 bases and the J gene lost 4 bases, with 22 bases spanning the gap. The CDR3 sequence is 16 residues long. CDR3 region: CASSFPQQLGGYEQYF. CDR3 bases: TGTGCCAGCAGCTTTCCCCAGCAATTGGGGGGATACGAGCAGTACTTC.

This clonotype was seen repeatedly, ten times or more. The chain joins TRBV20-1 to TRBJ2-7, with D possibly TRBD2 on 6 matching bases. CDR1 DFQATT and CDR2 SNEGSKA come from the germline V gene (reference sequence). This CDR3 is built from 15 residues. V lost 2 bases and J 2 bases, leaving 16 bases between the germline ends. The CDR3 loop reads CSARSRDLPAYEQYF. CDR3 coding DNA: TGCAGTGCTAGAAGTCGGGACTTGCCCGCCTACGAGCAGTACTTC.

This clonotype occurred many times. The rearrangement links TRBV5-5 to TRBJ1-1, with D tentatively TRBD1 (6 bases). Trimming took 2 bases from V and 5 from J, leaving 13 bases between them. Per germline, CDR1 SGHKS and CDR2 YYEKEE (reference sequence). The CDR3 is 14 residues long. The CDR3 DNA reads as TGTGCCAGCAGCTTAACAGGGAGTGGGACTGAAGCTTTCTTT. This codes for CASSLTGSGTEAFF.

A few counts support this clonotype. The chain has TRBV12-3 or TRBV12-4 and TRBJ1-2; 7 nucleotides agree with TRBD1. The ends lost 6 bases at V and 6 bases at J; junction bases unmatched: 7. The CDR3 spans 13 residues. CDR3 nucleotides: TGTGCCAGCAGCCTAAATCAGGGGGATGGCTACACCTTC. As protein: CASSLNQGDGYTF.

Ten or more counts support this clonotype. The chain combines TRBV20-1 with TRBJ2-7; D unclear. The ends were cut back, 0 bases at V and 2 bases at J, with 14 bases in the middle. The CDR3 loop spans 15 amino acids. From germline, CDR1 is DFQATT and CDR2 SNEGSKA (reference sequence). In nucleotides, the CDR3 is TGCAGTGCTAGAGATCCGGTTACCCCCCCCTACGAGCAGTACTTC. Its protein is CSARDPVTPPYEQYF.